This T cell receptor (beta chain) was identified in a study of T cells in Graves' hyperthyroidism and ophthalmopathy. General study points: The model predicted ophthalmopathy a median approximately 6.3 months before onset. A model using 13 V-J features told ophthalmopathy apart from stable hyperthyroidism. Most thyroid clonotypes that were expanded above 0.001 also turned up in blood.

Uncontrolled infections, other autoimmune diseases, pregnancy or lactation led to exclusion of patients. Details on this clonotype: The target antigen is unknown.

The CDR3 is made up of 17 amino acids. V lost 0 bases to trimming and J lost 0 bases; unmatched junction nucleotides: 8. Germline V gene data show CDR1 as SGHRS and CDR2 as YFSETQ. TCR beta CDR3 region amplification was performed from RNA transcripts. First-round RT-PCR of the TCR CDR3 relied on the HTBI primer set. A single record per CDR3 protein comes from TCRdb applying MiXCR to the multiplex PCR reads. The table records around 600,000 distinct CDR3 sequences, roughly 45% of them present only once. Specimen: peripheral blood or thyroid tissue (not recorded which). The gene calls are TRBV5-1 and TRBJ1-1; 7 bases match TRBD1. The TCR comes from an adult man with Graves' disease, either hyperthyroidism or ophthalmopathy (not recorded which). The CDR3 sequence: CASSLDGQDRMNTEAFF. The CDR3 coding sequence is TGCGCCAGCAGCTTGGACGGACAGGACCGGATGAACACTGAAGCTTTCTTT.